This T cell receptor beta chain was sequenced during a study of T-cell memory formation after mild COVID-19. Study summary: TCR clusters were mostly confined to one donor each.

Barcoded TCR alpha and TCR beta cDNA libraries with UMIs came from 5'RACE using constant-segment primers. TCRdb passed the 5' RACE reads through MiXCR, listing each CDR3 protein once. The repertoire consists of 400,000 to 450,000 distinct CDR3 sequences, with 15% to 20% occurring once and the leading ten covering 20% to 25%. Study results and limitations: Pre-infection memory carried some responding clones, suggesting that cross-reactive memory joined. CD4+ bias marked clones expanding day 15 to 37, unlike balanced contracting clones.

On this clonotype itself: Its antigen is not identified.

V dropped 1 base and J dropped 2; count of bases not matched to a gene: 4. This CDR3 region has 15 residues. Looked up from germline, CDR1 is MDHEN and CDR2 is SYDVKM. The sequencing input was PBMCs or a T cell subset sorted from them (not recorded which). The TCR comes from a man between 18 and 29 years old who had mild COVID-19 (a few samples of this study predate the infection). Cell type and time point are not known. The chain employs TRBV28 and TRBJ2-7; 8 positions agree with TRBD2. The CDR3 reads CASSLYGGATYEQYV. The CDR3 coding sequence is TGTGCCAGCAGTTTATACGGGGGGGCAACCTACGAGCAGTACGTC.